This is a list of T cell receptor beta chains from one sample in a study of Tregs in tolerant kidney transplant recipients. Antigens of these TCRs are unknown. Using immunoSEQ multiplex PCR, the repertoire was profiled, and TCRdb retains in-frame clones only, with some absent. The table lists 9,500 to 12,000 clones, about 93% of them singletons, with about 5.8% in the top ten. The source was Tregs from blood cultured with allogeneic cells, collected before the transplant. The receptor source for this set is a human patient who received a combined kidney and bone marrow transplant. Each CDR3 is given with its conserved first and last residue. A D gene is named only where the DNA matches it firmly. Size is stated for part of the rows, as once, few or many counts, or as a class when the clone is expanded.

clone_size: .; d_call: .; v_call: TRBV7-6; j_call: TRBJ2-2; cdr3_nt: TGTGCCAGCAGCTTCAACACCGGGGAGCTGTTTTTT; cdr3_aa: CASSFNTGELFF
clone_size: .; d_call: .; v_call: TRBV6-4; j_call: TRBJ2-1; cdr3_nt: TGTGCCAGCAGTTCAACGCACCGCGCCTACAATGAGCAGTTCTTC; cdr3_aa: CASSSTHRAYNEQFF
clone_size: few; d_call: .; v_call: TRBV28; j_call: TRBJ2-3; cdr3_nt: TGTGCCAGCAGTTTACGGCCATCTGCACAAGATACGCAGTATTTT; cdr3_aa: CASSLRPSAQDTQYF
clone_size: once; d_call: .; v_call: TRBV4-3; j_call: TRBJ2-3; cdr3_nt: TGCGCCAGCAGCCAAGATATGAGGAGCCTTACAGATACGCAGTATTTT; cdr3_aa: CASSQDMRSLTDTQYF
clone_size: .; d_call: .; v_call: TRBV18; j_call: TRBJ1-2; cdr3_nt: TGTGCCAGCTCACCACCGAATGAAGGGGAGTGGAATGGCTACACCTTC; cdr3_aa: CASSPPNEGEWNGYTF
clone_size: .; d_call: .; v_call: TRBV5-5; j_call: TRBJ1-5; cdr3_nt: TGTGCCAGCAGCTTATACAGGGATAATCAGCCCCAGCATTTT; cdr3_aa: CASSLYRDNQPQHF
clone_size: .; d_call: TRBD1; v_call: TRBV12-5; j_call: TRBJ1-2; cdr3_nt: TGTGCTAGTGGTTTGGAGGACAGGGGAGGCTATGGCTACACCTTC; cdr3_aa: CASGLEDRGGYGYTF
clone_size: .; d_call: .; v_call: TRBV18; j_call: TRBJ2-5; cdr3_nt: TGTGCCAGCTCACCCCTACCACGGGGGGAGACCCAGTACTTC; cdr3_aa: CASSPLPRGETQYF
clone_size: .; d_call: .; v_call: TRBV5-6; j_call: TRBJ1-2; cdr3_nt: TGTGCCAGCAGCTTAATGTGGTTGGGCTACACCTTC; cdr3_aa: CASSLMWLGYTF
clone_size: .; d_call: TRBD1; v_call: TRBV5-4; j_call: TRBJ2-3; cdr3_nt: TGTGCCAGCAGCTTGGGAGGACAGGGGAACACAGATACGCAGTATTTT; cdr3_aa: CASSLGGQGNTDTQYF
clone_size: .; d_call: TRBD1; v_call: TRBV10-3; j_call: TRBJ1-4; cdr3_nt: TGTGCCATCAGTGGGACCGGGACAGGGGTTGAAAAACTGTTTTTT; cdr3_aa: CAISGTGTGVEKLFF
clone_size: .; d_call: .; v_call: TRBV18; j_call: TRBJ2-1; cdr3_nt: TGTGCCAGCTCACCATATGGAAATGAGCAGTTCTTC; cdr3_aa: CASSPYGNEQFF
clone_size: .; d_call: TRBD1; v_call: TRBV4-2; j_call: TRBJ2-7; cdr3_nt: TGTGCCAGCAGCCTCTTAACAGGGGATTTTGGGTACGAGCAGTACTTC; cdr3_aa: CASSLLTGDFGYEQYF
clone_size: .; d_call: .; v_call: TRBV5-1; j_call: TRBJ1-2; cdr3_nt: TGCGCCAGCAGCTTGGCCAGGTTCAGGGGTAGCGGCTACACCTTC; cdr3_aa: CASSLARFRGSGYTF
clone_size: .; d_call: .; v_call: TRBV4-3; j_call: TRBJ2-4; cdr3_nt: TGCGCCAGCAGCCATGATATGGGCTTCATTCAGTACTTC; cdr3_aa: CASSHDMGFIQYF
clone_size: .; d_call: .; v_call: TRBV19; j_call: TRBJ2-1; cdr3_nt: TGTGCCACCTCCAATTATCTCAGCTACAATGAGCAGTTCTTC; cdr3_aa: CATSNYLSYNEQFF
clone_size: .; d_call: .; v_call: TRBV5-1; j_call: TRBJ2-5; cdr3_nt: TGCGCCAGCAGCGCCGTCGGGCAAGAGACCCAGTACTTC; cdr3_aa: CASSAVGQETQYF
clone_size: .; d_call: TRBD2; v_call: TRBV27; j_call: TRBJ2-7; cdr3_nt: TGTGCCAGCAGTTTATTACGGACTAGCGGGAGGAACGACGAGCAGTACTTC; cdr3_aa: CASSLLRTSGRNDEQYF
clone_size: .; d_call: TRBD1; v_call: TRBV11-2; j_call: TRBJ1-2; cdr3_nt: TGTGCCAGCAGCTTTCTTCGGTCGCGACAGGGGGGCTACACCTTC; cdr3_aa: CASSFLRSRQGGYTF
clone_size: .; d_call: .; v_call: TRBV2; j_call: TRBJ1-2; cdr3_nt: TGTGCCAGCCAGGAGGGCTATGGCTACACCTTC; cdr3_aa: CASQEGYGYTF
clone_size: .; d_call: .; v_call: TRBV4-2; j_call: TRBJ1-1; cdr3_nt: TGTGCCAGCAGGAGTACAGTGAACACTGAAGCTTTCTTT; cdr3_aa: CASRSTVNTEAFF
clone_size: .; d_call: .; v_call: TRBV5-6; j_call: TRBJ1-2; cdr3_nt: TGTGCCAGCAGCCTGCGGTACTATGGCTACACCTTC; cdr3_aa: CASSLRYYGYTF
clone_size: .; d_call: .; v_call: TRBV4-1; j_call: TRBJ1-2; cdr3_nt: TGCGCCAGCAGCCAAGTAGGGGCCCTTAACTATGGCTACACCTTC; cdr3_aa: CASSQVGALNYGYTF
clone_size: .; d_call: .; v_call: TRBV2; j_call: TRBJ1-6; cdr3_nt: TGTGCCAGCAAAACGGATTCACCCCTCCACTTT; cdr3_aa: CASKTDSPLHF
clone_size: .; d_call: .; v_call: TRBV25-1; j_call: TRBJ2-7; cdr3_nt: TGTGCCAGCAGTGAATATACGACTCCACATGCGTACTTC; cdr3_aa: CASSEYTTPHAYF
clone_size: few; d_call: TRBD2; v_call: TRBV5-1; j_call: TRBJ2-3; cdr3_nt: TGCGCCAGCAGCTGGAGCGGGGGGGAGACAGATACGCAGTATTTT; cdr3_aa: CASSWSGGETDTQYF
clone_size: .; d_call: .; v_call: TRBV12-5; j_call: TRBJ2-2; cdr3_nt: TGTGCTAGTGGTTTGGCAGGTTTTAGGGAGCTGTTTTTT; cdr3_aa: CASGLAGFRELFF
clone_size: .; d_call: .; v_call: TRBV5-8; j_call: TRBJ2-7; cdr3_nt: TGTGCCAGCAGGATCGGAAACTCCTACGAGCAGTACTTC; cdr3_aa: CASRIGNSYEQYF
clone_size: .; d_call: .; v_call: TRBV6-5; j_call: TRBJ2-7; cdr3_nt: TGTGCCAGCAGTTCCTCGCGAGGAGGCTACGAGCAGTACTTC; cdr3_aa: CASSSSRGGYEQYF
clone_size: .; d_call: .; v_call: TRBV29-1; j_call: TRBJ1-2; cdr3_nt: TGCAGCGTTGAAGACTACTATGGCTACACCTTC; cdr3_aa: CSVEDYYGYTF
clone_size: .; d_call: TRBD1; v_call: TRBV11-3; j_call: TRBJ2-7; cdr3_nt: TGTGCCAGCAGCTTTAACGCGGGACAGGGGATTTACGAGCAGTACTTC; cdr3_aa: CASSFNAGQGIYEQYF
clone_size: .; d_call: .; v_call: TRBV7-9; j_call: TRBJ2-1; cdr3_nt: TGTGCCAGCAGCTCCGGGACCGGGACTCCGGCCTACAATGAGCAGTTCTTC; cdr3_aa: CASSSGTGTPAYNEQFF
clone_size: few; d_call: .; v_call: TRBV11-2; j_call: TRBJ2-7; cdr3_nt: TGTGCCAGCAGCTTCGGGTTCTACGAGCAGTACTTC; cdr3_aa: CASSFGFYEQYF
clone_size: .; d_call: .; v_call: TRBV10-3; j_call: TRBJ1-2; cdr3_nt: TGTGCCATCACGCTCGGGGGGGCGCGTGGCTACACCTTC; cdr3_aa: CAITLGGARGYTF
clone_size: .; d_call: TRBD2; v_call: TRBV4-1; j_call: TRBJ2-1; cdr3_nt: TGCGCCAGCAGCCAAGATGGGTGGGGACTAGAAATCTTCTTC; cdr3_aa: CASSQDGWGLEIFF
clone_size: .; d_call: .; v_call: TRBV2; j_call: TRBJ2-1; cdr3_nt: TGTGCCAGCTGCAGCGCGATCTCCTACAATGAGCAGTTCTTC; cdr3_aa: CASCSAISYNEQFF
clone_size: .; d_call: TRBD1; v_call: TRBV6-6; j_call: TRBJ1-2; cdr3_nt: TGTGCCAGCAGCCGGGACAGGGGAAACTATGGCTACACCTTC; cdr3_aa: CASSRDRGNYGYTF
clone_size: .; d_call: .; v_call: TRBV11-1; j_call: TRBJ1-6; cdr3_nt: TGTGCCAGCAGCTACCAGGGAGGGAATTCACCCCTCCACTTT; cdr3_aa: CASSYQGGNSPLHF
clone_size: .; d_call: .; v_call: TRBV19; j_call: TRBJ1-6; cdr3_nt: TGTGCCAGTAGGTTGACAGGAGTCTATAATTCACCCCTCCACTTT; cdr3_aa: CASRLTGVYNSPLHF
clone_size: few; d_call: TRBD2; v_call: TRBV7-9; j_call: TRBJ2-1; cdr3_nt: TGTGCCAGCAGCACGTCGAAGACTAGCGGGGCATACAATGAGCAGTTCTTC; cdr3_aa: CASSTSKTSGAYNEQFF
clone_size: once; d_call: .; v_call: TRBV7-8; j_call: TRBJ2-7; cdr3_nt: TGTGCCAGCAGCTTAACCCGGGGGGAGCAGTACTTC; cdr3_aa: CASSLTRGEQYF
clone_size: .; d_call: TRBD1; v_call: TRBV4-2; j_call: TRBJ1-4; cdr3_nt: TGTGCCAGCAGCCAAGATCAGGGGGGTGAAAAACTGTTTTTT; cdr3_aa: CASSQDQGGEKLFF
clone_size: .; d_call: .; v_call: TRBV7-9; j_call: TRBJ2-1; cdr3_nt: TGTGCCAGCAGCTTCCCCCGAGGGGCCCCATACAATGAGCAGTTCTTC; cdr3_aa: CASSFPRGAPYNEQFF
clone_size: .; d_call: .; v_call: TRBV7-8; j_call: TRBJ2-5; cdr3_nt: TGTGCCAGCAGCTCTCCTGGTGGGAGGCCCCTTTGGTACCAAGAGACCCAGTACTTC; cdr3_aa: CASSSPGGRPLWYQETQYF
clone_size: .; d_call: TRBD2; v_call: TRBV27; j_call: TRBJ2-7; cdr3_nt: TGTGCCAGCAGTTTAAGGGCTAGCGGCTCCTACGAGCAGTACTTC; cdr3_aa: CASSLRASGSYEQYF
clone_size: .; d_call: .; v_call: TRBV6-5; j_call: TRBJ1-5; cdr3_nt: TGTGCCAGCAGCTCCGCTTGGGGCAATCAGCCCCAGCATTTT; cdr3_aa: CASSSAWGNQPQHF
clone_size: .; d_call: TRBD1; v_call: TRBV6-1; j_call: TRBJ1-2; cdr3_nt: TGTGCCAGCTTCAGGGGGACCTATGGCTACACCTTC; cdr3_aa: CASFRGTYGYTF
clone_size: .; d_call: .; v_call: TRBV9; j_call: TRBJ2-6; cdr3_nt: TGTGCCAGCAGCGGCTGGGTAAATCCTGGGGCCAACGTCCTGACTTTC; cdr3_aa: CASSGWVNPGANVLTF
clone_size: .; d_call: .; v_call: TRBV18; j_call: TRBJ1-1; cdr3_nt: TGTGCCAGCTCACCACCCGGAAAATCTGAAGCTTTCTTT; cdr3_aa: CASSPPGKSEAFF
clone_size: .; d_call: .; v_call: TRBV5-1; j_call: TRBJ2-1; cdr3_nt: TGCGCCAGCAGCTTTGGACAAAACAATGAGCAGTTCTTC; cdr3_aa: CASSFGQNNEQFF
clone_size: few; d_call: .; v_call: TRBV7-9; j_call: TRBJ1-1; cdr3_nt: TGTGCCAGCAGCTTACAGGCAGTTGAAGCTTTCTTT; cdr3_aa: CASSLQAVEAFF
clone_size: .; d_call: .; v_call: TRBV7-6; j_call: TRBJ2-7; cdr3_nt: TGTGCCAGCAGCTTAGGAGGGATTCGCGAGCAGTACTTC; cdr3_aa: CASSLGGIREQYF
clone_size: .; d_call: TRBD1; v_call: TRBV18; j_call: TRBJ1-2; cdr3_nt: TGTGCCAGCTCACCATTACAGGGGTTATCCTCTGCCTATGGCTACACCTTC; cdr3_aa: CASSPLQGLSSAYGYTF
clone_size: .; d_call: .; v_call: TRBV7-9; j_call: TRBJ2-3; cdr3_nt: TGTGCCAGTACCCTCGGAGCTTCTAGCACAGATACGCAGTATTTT; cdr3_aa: CASTLGASSTDTQYF